The T cell receptor (beta chain) under discussion was sequenced for a study of blood T cell repertoires in COVID-19. Libraries were prepared by immunoSEQ multiplex PCR; TCRdb keeps only in-frame clonotypes and omits some of them. The data hold 95,000 to 150,000 clones, with 60% to 80% observed a single time. J lost 2 bases, V lost 2 bases, and 6 bases had no gene match. CDR1 MNHEY and CDR2 SVGEGT come from the germline V gene. There are 16 residues in the CDR3. What was sequenced was peripheral blood. The chain employs TRBV6-2 or TRBV6-3 and TRBJ1-5; TRBD1 matches at 7 bases. The sequence came from a man in his fifties or sixties with acute or convalescent COVID-19. The CDR3: CASSYGRGRGNQPQHF. The CDR3 coding sequence is TGTGCCAGCAGTTACGGTAGGGGGCGAGGCAATCAGCCCCAGCATTTT.